A selection of T cell receptor beta chains follows, all from one sample in a study of shared clonotypes between healthy human individuals. TCRdb's table, derived via immunoSEQ multiplex PCR, lists solely in-frame clones and lacks some. This table holds about 700,000 clones, around 67% found once. The material sequenced was memory CD4+ T cells sorted from blood. The receptors here all came from a woman aged 30 to 39 in good health. The CDR3 runs from the conserved cysteine through the conserved F or W. Fields, in order: J gene, V gene, D gene, clone size, CDR3 protein, CDR3 DNA. The D gene is left open where the match is weak. Expanded clones are given a class, and other clones once, few, many or no size at all.

J: TRBJ1-2
V: TRBV5-1
D: TRBD1
size: NA
CDR3: CASSPPSDRGSYTF
DNA: TGCGCCAGCAGCCCGCCGTCGGACAGGGGAAGCTACACCTTC

J: TRBJ1-1
V: TRBV5-1
D: NA
size: NA
CDR3: CASSLEGRQNTEAFF
DNA: TGCGCCAGCAGCTTGGAGGGCAGGCAGAACACTGAAGCTTTCTTT

J: TRBJ2-1
V: TRBV10-2
D: NA
size: NA
CDR3: CASRGFRRVYNEQFF
DNA: TGCGCCAGCAGGGGATTCCGTCGTGTTTACAATGAGCAGTTCTTC

J: TRBJ2-3
V: TRBV28
D: TRBD2
size: NA
CDR3: CASSSPIAGAANTQYF
DNA: TGTGCCAGCAGTTCCCCAATAGCGGGAGCTGCGAATACGCAGTATTTT

J: TRBJ2-7
V: TRBV23-1
D: NA
size: NA
CDR3: CASSLLNERAGFYEQYF
DNA: TGCGCCAGCAGTCTATTAAACGAGCGGGCAGGGTTCTACGAGCAGTACTTC

J: TRBJ1-2
V: TRBV7-9
D: NA
size: NA
CDR3: CASSAPGTNYGYTF
DNA: TGTGCCAGCAGCGCACCCGGGACCAACTATGGCTACACCTTC

J: TRBJ2-7
V: TRBV5-1
D: NA
size: once
CDR3: CASSLTRGYEQYF
DNA: TGCGCCAGCAGCTTAACTAGGGGGTACGAGCAGTACTTC

J: TRBJ2-5
V: TRBV7-8
D: NA
size: once
CDR3: CASSLAGNQETQYF
DNA: TGTGCCAGCAGCTTAGCCGGGAACCAAGAGACCCAGTACTTC

J: TRBJ2-2
V: TRBV25-1
D: TRBD1
size: NA
CDR3: CASSANRGANTGELFF
DNA: TGTGCCAGCAGTGCCAACAGGGGCGCGAACACCGGGGAGCTGTTTTTT

J: TRBJ2-1
V: TRBV7-8
D: TRBD2
size: once
CDR3: CASSTPARGRLSYNEQFF
DNA: TGTGCCAGCAGCACACCCGCTCGCGGGAGGCTCTCCTACAATGAGCAGTTCTTC

J: TRBJ2-7
V: TRBV10-3
D: TRBD1
size: NA
CDR3: CAISYAAGTGKKNYEQYF
DNA: TGTGCCATCAGTTACGCGGCCGGGACAGGGAAAAAAAACTACGAGCAGTACTTC

J: TRBJ1-2
V: TRBV2
D: NA
size: NA
CDR3: CASSERQDYGYTF
DNA: TGTGCCAGCAGTGAACGACAGGACTATGGCTACACCTTC

J: TRBJ2-7
V: TRBV28
D: NA
size: few
CDR3: CASSLKGTFDEQYF
DNA: TGTGCCAGCAGTTTAAAGGGGACTTTCGACGAGCAGTACTTC

J: TRBJ1-5
V: TRBV7-3
D: TRBD1
size: NA
CDR3: CASSSHAEDRGLNQPQHF
DNA: TGTGCCAGCAGCTCCCACGCGGAAGACAGGGGACTCAATCAGCCCCAGCATTTT

J: TRBJ2-3
V: TRBV12-5
D: TRBD2
size: NA
CDR3: CASGLVGLAGSTDTQYF
DNA: TGTGCTAGTGGTTTGGTCGGACTAGCGGGAAGCACAGATACGCAGTATTTT

J: TRBJ1-6
V: TRBV30
D: NA
size: NA
CDR3: CAWRRSGGSYNSPLHF
DNA: TGTGCCTGGAGGAGGAGTGGAGGCTCCTATAATTCACCCCTCCACTTT

J: TRBJ2-5
V: TRBV11-2
D: NA
size: NA
CDR3: CASSPTMGFQETQYF
DNA: TGTGCCAGCAGCCCGACCATGGGCTTCCAAGAGACCCAGTACTTC

J: TRBJ2-3
V: TRBV5-8
D: NA
size: NA
CDR3: CASSVPQGDTQYF
DNA: TGTGCCAGCAGCGTACCGCAGGGGGATACGCAGTATTTT

J: TRBJ2-6
V: TRBV28
D: NA
size: few
CDR3: CASSDSGANVLTF
DNA: TGTGCCAGCAGCGACTCTGGGGCCAACGTCCTGACTTTC

J: TRBJ2-1
V: TRBV7-8
D: TRBD2
size: NA
CDR3: CASSLAPTSGSSPFF
DNA: TGTGCCAGCAGCTTAGCCCCTACTAGCGGGAGCAGCCCGTTCTTC

J: TRBJ1-4
V: TRBV7-9
D: TRBD1
size: NA
CDR3: CASSRTGGNRYEKLFF
DNA: TGTGCCAGCAGTCGGACAGGGGGCAATCGCTATGAAAAACTGTTTTTT

J: TRBJ2-1
V: TRBV6-1
D: NA
size: once
CDR3: CASDPAASYNEQFF
DNA: TGTGCCAGCGACCCGGCGGCCTCCTACAATGAGCAGTTCTTC

J: TRBJ2-3
V: TRBV6-5
D: TRBD2
size: NA
CDR3: CASSYLAEGTDTQYF
DNA: TGTGCCAGCAGTTACCTAGCGGAGGGCACAGATACGCAGTATTTT

J: TRBJ2-5
V: TRBV2
D: TRBD1
size: once
CDR3: CASSGTGGSNTQYF
DNA: TGTGCCAGCTCCGGGACAGGGGGCTCCAACACCCAGTACTTC

J: TRBJ2-3
V: TRBV4-2
D: TRBD2
size: NA
CDR3: CASSPGLAARGDTQYF
DNA: TGTGCCAGCAGCCCCGGACTAGCGGCACGGGGGGATACGCAGTATTTT

J: TRBJ2-1
V: TRBV18
D: NA
size: few
CDR3: CASSRDGYNEQFF
DNA: TGTGCCAGCTCACGAGACGGCTACAATGAGCAGTTCTTC

J: TRBJ1-2
V: TRBV7-8
D: NA
size: NA
CDR3: CASSLIRSVNYGYTF
DNA: TGTGCCAGCAGCTTAATCCGAAGTGTTAACTATGGCTACACCTTC

J: TRBJ2-7
V: TRBV5-3
D: TRBD1
size: NA
CDR3: CARSPLTGFSYEQYF
DNA: TGTGCCAGAAGCCCATTGACAGGGTTTTCCTACGAGCAGTACTTC

J: TRBJ2-5
V: TRBV6-5
D: NA
size: NA
CDR3: CASSYSVGIQETQYF
DNA: TGTGCCAGCAGTTACTCAGTGGGCATTCAAGAGACCCAGTACTTC

J: TRBJ2-1
V: TRBV9
D: TRBD2
size: NA
CDR3: CASSKLADPYNEQFF
DNA: TGTGCCAGCAGTAAACTAGCGGATCCTTACAATGAGCAGTTCTTC

J: TRBJ2-7
V: TRBV28
D: NA
size: once
CDR3: CASSFLPYEQYF
DNA: TGTGCCAGCAGTTTCCTACCGTACGAGCAGTACTTC

J: TRBJ2-4
V: TRBV28
D: TRBD2
size: once
CDR3: CASDSGSVAKNIQYF
DNA: TGTGCCAGCGACAGCGGGAGTGTTGCCAAAAACATTCAGTACTTC

J: TRBJ1-1
V: TRBV19
D: NA
size: NA
CDR3: CASRDPGGLNTEAFF
DNA: TGTGCCAGTAGAGACCCGGGGGGATTGAACACTGAAGCTTTCTTT

J: TRBJ1-1
V: TRBV2
D: TRBD1
size: few
CDR3: CASRRQGMNTEAFF
DNA: TGTGCCAGCAGAAGACAGGGAATGAACACTGAAGCTTTCTTT

J: TRBJ2-1
V: TRBV5-6
D: NA
size: NA
CDR3: CAAHSDEQFF
DNA: TGTGCCGCCCATTCGGATGAGCAGTTCTTC

J: TRBJ1-2
V: TRBV28
D: NA
size: NA
CDR3: CASSFLYTDGYTF
DNA: TGTGCCAGCAGTTTCCTGTACACGGATGGCTACACCTTC

J: TRBJ2-7
V: TRBV19
D: TRBD1
size: NA
CDR3: CASSSSPRTGAYEQYF
DNA: TGTGCCAGTAGTAGTAGTCCCCGGACAGGGGCCTACGAGCAGTACTTC

J: TRBJ1-1
V: TRBV7-2
D: TRBD1
size: few
CDR3: CASRGKGQGSEAFF
DNA: TGTGCCAGCAGAGGAAAGGGACAGGGGTCTGAAGCTTTCTTT

J: TRBJ2-1
V: TRBV27
D: NA
size: NA
CDR3: CASSLGLVQSGRFF
DNA: TGTGCCAGCAGTTTAGGGTTAGTGCAGTCGGGCCGGTTCTTC

J: TRBJ2-5
V: TRBV4-2
D: TRBD2
size: NA
CDR3: CASSKLAGEETQYF
DNA: TGTGCCAGCAGCAAGCTAGCGGGAGAAGAGACCCAGTACTTC

J: TRBJ2-5
V: TRBV5-4
D: TRBD2
size: NA
CDR3: CASSLAGMGGETQYF
DNA: TGTGCCAGCAGCTTAGCGGGGATGGGGGGAGAGACCCAGTACTTC